Listed below are T cell receptor beta chains from one sample, sequenced in a study of T-cell memory formation after mild COVID-19. TCRdb independently ran MiXCR on the 5' RACE reads; one entry per CDR3 protein. Among around 300,000 distinct CDR3 sequences listed, about a sixth were seen once. Sequencing was carried out using PBMCs or a T cell subset sorted from them (not recorded which). Receptors originate from a man between 18 and 35 years old who had mild COVID-19 (a few samples of this study predate the infection). Cell type and time point are not known. The CDR3 runs from the conserved cysteine through the conserved F or W. Each record gives: J gene, D gene, V gene, clone size, CDR3 protein, CDR3 DNA. D genes are given only for firm matches. Size tells how often a clone was seen (once, few, many) or the class of an expanded clone, and some rows leave it out.

j_gene: TRBJ1-2; d_gene: NA; v_gene: TRBV25-1; abundance: many; CDR3aa: CASSEGEGYTF; CDR3nt: TGTGCCAGCAGTGAAGGGGAGGGCTACACCTTC
j_gene: TRBJ2-1; d_gene: TRBD1; v_gene: TRBV7-2; abundance: NA; CDR3aa: CASSPEDRSTYSYNEQFF; CDR3nt: TGTGCCAGCAGCCCCGAGGACAGGTCAACCTACTCCTACAATGAGCAGTTCTTC
j_gene: TRBJ2-2; d_gene: TRBD1; v_gene: TRBV5-1; abundance: few; CDR3aa: CASSGTGNTGELFF; CDR3nt: TGCGCCAGCAGCGGGACAGGGAACACCGGGGAGCTGTTTTTT
j_gene: TRBJ2-5; d_gene: TRBD1; v_gene: TRBV29-1; abundance: NA; CDR3aa: CSARDSLETQYF; CDR3nt: TGCAGCGCCCGGGACAGCTTAGAGACCCAGTACTTC
j_gene: TRBJ1-2; d_gene: NA; v_gene: TRBV20-1; abundance: NA; CDR3aa: CVGQNYGYTF; CDR3nt: TGCGTGGGGCAGAACTATGGCTACACCTTC
j_gene: TRBJ1-1; d_gene: NA; v_gene: TRBV7-2; abundance: NA; CDR3aa: CASNTGRGNTEAFF; CDR3nt: TGTGCCAGCAATACAGGGAGAGGGAACACTGAAGCTTTCTTT
j_gene: TRBJ2-1; d_gene: TRBD2; v_gene: TRBV6-2/TRBV6-3; abundance: few; CDR3aa: CASSYSWRGGRRSYNEQFF; CDR3nt: TGTGCCAGCAGTTATTCTTGGCGGGGGGGCCGTAGGTCCTACAATGAGCAGTTCTTC
j_gene: TRBJ1-6; d_gene: TRBD1; v_gene: TRBV20-1; abundance: NA; CDR3aa: CSARVDRGEGNSPLHF; CDR3nt: TGCAGTGCTAGAGTGGACAGGGGTGAGGGTAATTCACCCCTCCACTTT
j_gene: TRBJ1-1; d_gene: TRBD1; v_gene: TRBV2; abundance: few; CDR3aa: CASSPGTVRIEAFF; CDR3nt: TGTGCCAGCAGCCCCGGGACAGTTCGAATTGAAGCTTTCTTT
j_gene: TRBJ2-3; d_gene: NA; v_gene: TRBV5-6; abundance: few; CDR3aa: CASSLKGRQYF; CDR3nt: TGTGCCAGCAGCTTGAAGGGGAGGCAGTATTTT
j_gene: TRBJ1-1; d_gene: TRBD1; v_gene: TRBV7-3; abundance: NA; CDR3aa: CASSFSGQGGTEAFF; CDR3nt: TGTGCCAGCAGCTTCTCGGGACAGGGGGGAACTGAAGCTTTCTTT
j_gene: TRBJ1-2; d_gene: NA; v_gene: TRBV14; abundance: few; CDR3aa: CASSQVQSYGYTF; CDR3nt: TGTGCCAGCAGCCAAGTCCAAAGCTATGGCTACACCTTC
j_gene: TRBJ2-1; d_gene: TRBD2; v_gene: TRBV7-2; abundance: few; CDR3aa: CASSPRGDYNEQFF; CDR3nt: TGTGCCAGCAGTCCTCGGGGGGACTACAATGAGCAGTTCTTC
j_gene: TRBJ2-1; d_gene: TRBD2; v_gene: TRBV20-1; abundance: few; CDR3aa: CSAHPLAGPSYNEQFF; CDR3nt: TGCAGTGCGCACCCACTAGCGGGGCCTTCCTACAATGAGCAGTTCTTC
j_gene: TRBJ2-7; d_gene: NA; v_gene: TRBV6-1; abundance: few; CDR3aa: CATLLGGASYEQYF; CDR3nt: TGTGCCACCTTACTTGGGGGCGCCTCCTACGAGCAGTACTTC
j_gene: TRBJ2-1; d_gene: TRBD1; v_gene: TRBV7-6; abundance: NA; CDR3aa: CASSLRGQGPYNEQFF; CDR3nt: TGTGCCAGCAGCTTACGGGGACAGGGTCCCTACAATGAGCAGTTCTTC
j_gene: TRBJ1-1; d_gene: NA; v_gene: TRBV14; abundance: NA; CDR3aa: CASSQASNTEAFF; CDR3nt: TGTGCCAGCAGCCAGGCAAGCAACACTGAAGCTTTCTTT
j_gene: TRBJ2-5; d_gene: TRBD2; v_gene: TRBV19; abundance: NA; CDR3aa: CASSILAGGHQETQYF; CDR3nt: TGTGCCAGTAGTATTCTAGCGGGGGGACACCAAGAGACCCAGTACTTC
j_gene: TRBJ2-5; d_gene: TRBD1; v_gene: TRBV7-9; abundance: few; CDR3aa: CASSGRQGLGETQYF; CDR3nt: TGTGCCAGCAGCGGGCGACAGGGTCTTGGAGAGACCCAGTACTTC
j_gene: TRBJ1-2; d_gene: NA; v_gene: TRBV4-2; abundance: few; CDR3aa: CASSQDTVAGYGYTF; CDR3nt: TGTGCCAGCAGCCAAGATACCGTTGCTGGGTATGGCTACACCTTC
j_gene: TRBJ2-1; d_gene: TRBD2; v_gene: TRBV4-3; abundance: NA; CDR3aa: CASSRSTSSAYNEQFF; CDR3nt: TGCGCCAGCAGCCGATCGACTAGCAGCGCCTACAATGAGCAGTTCTTC
j_gene: TRBJ1-5; d_gene: NA; v_gene: TRBV20-1; abundance: NA; CDR3aa: CSAQRRLEPQHF; CDR3nt: TGCAGTGCCCAACGACGGTTGGAGCCCCAGCATTTT
j_gene: TRBJ1-5; d_gene: TRBD1; v_gene: TRBV7-2; abundance: NA; CDR3aa: CASSLMGQGQPQHF; CDR3nt: TGTGCCAGCAGCTTAATGGGACAGGGGCAGCCCCAGCATTTT
j_gene: TRBJ2-1; d_gene: NA; v_gene: TRBV7-2; abundance: many; CDR3aa: CASSLVAGNEQFF; CDR3nt: TGTGCCAGCAGCTTAGTGGCTGGGAATGAGCAGTTCTTC
j_gene: TRBJ1-5; d_gene: NA; v_gene: TRBV4-1; abundance: NA; CDR3aa: CASSQAYRDNQPQHF; CDR3nt: TGCGCCAGCAGCCAAGCCTACAGGGACAATCAGCCCCAGCATTTT
j_gene: TRBJ2-1; d_gene: NA; v_gene: TRBV5-1; abundance: many; CDR3aa: CASSLGGGDEQFF; CDR3nt: TGCGCCAGCAGCTTGGGTGGGGGCGATGAGCAGTTCTTC